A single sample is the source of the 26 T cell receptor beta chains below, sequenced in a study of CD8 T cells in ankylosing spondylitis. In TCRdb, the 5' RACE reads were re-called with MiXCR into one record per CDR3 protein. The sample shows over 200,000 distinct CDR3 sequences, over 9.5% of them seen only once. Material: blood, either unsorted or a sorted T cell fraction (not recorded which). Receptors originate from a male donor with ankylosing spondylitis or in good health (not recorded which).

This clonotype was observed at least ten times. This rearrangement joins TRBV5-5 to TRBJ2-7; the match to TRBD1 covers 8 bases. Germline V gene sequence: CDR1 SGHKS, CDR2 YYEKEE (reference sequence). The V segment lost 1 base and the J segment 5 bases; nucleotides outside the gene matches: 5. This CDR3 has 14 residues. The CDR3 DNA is TGTGCCAGCAGCTTGTTCCAGGGGGCGGACGAGCAGTACTTC. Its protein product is CASSLFQGADEQYF.

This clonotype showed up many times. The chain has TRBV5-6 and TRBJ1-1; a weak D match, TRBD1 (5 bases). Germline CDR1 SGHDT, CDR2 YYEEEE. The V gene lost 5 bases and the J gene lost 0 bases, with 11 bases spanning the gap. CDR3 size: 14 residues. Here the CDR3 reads CASRQQGMNTEAFF. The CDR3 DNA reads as TGTGCCAGCAGACAGCAGGGAATGAACACTGAAGCTTTCTTT.

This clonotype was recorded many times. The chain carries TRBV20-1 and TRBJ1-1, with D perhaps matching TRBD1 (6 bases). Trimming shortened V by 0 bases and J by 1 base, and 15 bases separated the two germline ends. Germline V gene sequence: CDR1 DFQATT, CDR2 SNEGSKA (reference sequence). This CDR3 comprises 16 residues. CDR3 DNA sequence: TGCAGTGCTAGAGACTTCGAGGGGGGAGGGAACACTGAAGCTTTCTTT. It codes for CSARDFEGGGNTEAFF.

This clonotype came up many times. For the CDR3, the DNA is TGTGCCAGCAGATTGACTAGCGGCACAGATACGCAGTATTTT. It encodes CASRLTSGTDTQYF. The gene calls are TRBV7-3 and TRBJ2-3; TRBD2 aligns across 8 bases. V was pared by 6 bases and J by 1 base, with 3 bases of the junction left unmatched. From germline, CDR1 is SGHTA and CDR2 FQGTGA. This CDR3 spans 14 amino acids.

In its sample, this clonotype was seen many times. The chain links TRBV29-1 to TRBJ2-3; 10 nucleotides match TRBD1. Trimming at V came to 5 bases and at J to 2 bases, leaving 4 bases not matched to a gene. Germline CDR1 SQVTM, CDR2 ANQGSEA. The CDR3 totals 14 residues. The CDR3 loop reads CSVRTGGFTDTQYF. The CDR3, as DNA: TGCAGCGTTCGGACAGGGGGATTCACAGATACGCAGTATTTT.

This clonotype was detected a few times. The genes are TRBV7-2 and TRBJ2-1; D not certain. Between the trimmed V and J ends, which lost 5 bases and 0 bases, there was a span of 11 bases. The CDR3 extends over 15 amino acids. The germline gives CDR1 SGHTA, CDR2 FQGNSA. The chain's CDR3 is CASSRPDLSYNEQFF. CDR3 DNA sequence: TGTGCCAGCAGCCGACCGGACCTCTCCTACAATGAGCAGTTCTTC.

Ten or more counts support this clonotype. CDR3 in amino acids: CASSSSDRTEQFF. The CDR3 DNA reads as TGTGCCAGCAGTTCCTCCGACAGGACTGAGCAGTTCTTC. This chain links TRBV27 with TRBJ2-1, with D tentatively TRBD1 (6 bases). Germline V gene lookup returns CDR1 MNHEY and CDR2 SMNVEV (reference sequence). The ends were cut back, 4 bases at V and 9 bases at J, with 13 bases in the middle. The CDR3 extends over 13 amino acids.

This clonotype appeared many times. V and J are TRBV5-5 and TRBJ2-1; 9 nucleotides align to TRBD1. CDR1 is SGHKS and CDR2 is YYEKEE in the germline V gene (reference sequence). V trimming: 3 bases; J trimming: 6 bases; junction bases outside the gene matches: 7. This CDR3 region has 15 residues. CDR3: CASSWTGDSFNEQFF. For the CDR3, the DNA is TGTGCCAGCAGCTGGACAGGGGACAGTTTCAATGAGCAGTTCTTC.

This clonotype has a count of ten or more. DNA for the CDR3: TGTGCCAGCAGTTTCGGCAGTGAAGCTTTCTTT. It codes for CASSFGSEAFF. The V and J genes are TRBV12-3 or TRBV12-4 and TRBJ1-1; D is ambiguous. CDR3 size: 11 residues. The germline V and J ends were trimmed by 3 bases and 7 bases, with 6 bases remaining between them.

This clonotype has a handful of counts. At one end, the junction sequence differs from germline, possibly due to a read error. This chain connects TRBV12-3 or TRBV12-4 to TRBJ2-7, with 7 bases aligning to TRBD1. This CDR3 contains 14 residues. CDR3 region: CASSLWGTGQPPHF. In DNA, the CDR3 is TGTGCCAGCAGTCTCTGGGGAACGGGACAGCCGCCCCACTTC.

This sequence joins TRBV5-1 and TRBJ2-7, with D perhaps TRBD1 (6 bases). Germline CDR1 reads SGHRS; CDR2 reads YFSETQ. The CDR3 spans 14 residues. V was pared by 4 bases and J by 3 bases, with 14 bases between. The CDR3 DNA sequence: TGCGCCAGCAGCCAACAGGGTGGTAGCTACGAGCAGTACTTC. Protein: CASSQQGGSYEQYF.

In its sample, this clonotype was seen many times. The CDR3 coding sequence is TGTGCCAGCAGTTCTACTAGCGGTGTTCAGGGTACGCAGTATTTT. Its translation: CASSSTSGVQGTQYF. V and J are TRBV12-3 or TRBV12-4 and TRBJ2-3; 8 bases agree with TRBD2. The CDR3 spans 15 residues. Losses at the gene ends were 4 bases for V and 8 bases for J; bases not matched to a gene: 11.

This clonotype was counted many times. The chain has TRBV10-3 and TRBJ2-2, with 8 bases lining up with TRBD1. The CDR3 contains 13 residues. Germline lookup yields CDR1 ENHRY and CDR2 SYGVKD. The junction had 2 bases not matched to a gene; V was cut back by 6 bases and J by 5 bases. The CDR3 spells CAIRTGETGELFF. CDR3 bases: TGTGCCATCAGGACAGGGGAAACCGGGGAGCTGTTTTTT.

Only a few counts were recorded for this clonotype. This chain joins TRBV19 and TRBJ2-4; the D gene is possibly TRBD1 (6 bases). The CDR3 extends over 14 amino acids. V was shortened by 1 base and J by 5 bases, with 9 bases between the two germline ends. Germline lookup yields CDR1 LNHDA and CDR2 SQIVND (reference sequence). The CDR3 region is CASSIGTDENIQYF. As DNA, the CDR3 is TGTGCCAGTAGTATAGGGACAGACGAAAACATTCAGTACTTC.

CDR3 loop: CASSLGDRAHQPQHF. The CDR3 coding sequence is TGTGCCAGCAGCTTAGGGGACAGGGCACATCAGCCCCAGCATTTT. The chain joins TRBV11-2 to TRBJ1-5; 9 bases align to TRBD1. After removal of 1 base from V and 5 bases from J, the junction contained 3 bases not matched to a gene. The CDR3 spans 15 residues. In germline, CDR1 is SGHAT, CDR2 FQNNGV.

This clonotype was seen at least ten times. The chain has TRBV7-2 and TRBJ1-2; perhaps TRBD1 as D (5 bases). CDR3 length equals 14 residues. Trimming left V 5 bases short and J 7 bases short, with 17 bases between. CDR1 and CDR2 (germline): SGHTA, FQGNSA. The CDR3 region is CASSPVTEGGGYTF. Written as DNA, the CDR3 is TGTGCCAGCAGCCCCGTGACAGAGGGCGGTGGCTACACCTTC.

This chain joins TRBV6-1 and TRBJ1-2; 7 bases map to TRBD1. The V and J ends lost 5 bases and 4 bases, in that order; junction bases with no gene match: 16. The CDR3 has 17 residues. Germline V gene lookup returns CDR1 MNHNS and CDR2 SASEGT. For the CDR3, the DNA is TGTGCCAGCAGTCTCCCCCCTGACAGGGCCCCCGGCTATGGCTACACCTTC. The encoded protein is CASSLPPDRAPGYGYTF.

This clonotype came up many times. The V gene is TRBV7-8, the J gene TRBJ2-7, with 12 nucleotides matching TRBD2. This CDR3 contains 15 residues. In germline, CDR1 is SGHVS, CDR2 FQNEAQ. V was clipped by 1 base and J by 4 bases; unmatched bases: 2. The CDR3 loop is CASSLVLAGGYEQYF. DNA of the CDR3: TGTGCCAGCAGCTTAGTCCTAGCGGGGGGGTACGAGCAGTACTTC.

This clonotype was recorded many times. The CDR3 DNA reads as TGCAGTGCTTACCTAGGGACAGATACGCAGTATTTT. Translated: CSAYLGTDTQYF. The chain has TRBV20-1 and TRBJ2-3; D unclear. The germline gives CDR1 DFQATT, CDR2 SNEGSKA (reference sequence). CDR3 length: 12 residues. Trimming took 5 bases from V and 3 from J, leaving 9 bases between them.

DNA of the CDR3: TGTGCCAGCAGCCAAGTCACAGGGACTGGGGCCAACGTCCTGACTTTC. Amino acids: CASSQVTGTGANVLTF. V is TRBV3-1 and J is TRBJ2-6; maybe TRBD1 (6 bases). Germline CDR1 reads LGHDT; CDR2 reads YNNKEL (reference sequence). CDR3 length: 16 residues. Trimming took off 1 base at V and 2 bases at J, with 9 bases between the two ends.

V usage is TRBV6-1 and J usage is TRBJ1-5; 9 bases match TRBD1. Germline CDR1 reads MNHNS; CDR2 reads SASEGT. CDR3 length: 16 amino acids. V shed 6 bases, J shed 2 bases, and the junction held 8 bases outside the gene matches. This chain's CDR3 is CASRRGQGSGNQPQHF. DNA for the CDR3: TGTGCCAGCAGAAGAGGACAGGGGAGCGGCAATCAGCCCCAGCATTTT.

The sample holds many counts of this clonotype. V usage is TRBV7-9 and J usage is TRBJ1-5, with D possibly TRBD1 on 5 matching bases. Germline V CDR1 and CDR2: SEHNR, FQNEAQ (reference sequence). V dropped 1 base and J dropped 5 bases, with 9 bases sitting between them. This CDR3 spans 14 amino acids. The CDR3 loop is CASSLGSGYQPQHF. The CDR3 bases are TGTGCCAGCAGCTTAGGTTCAGGGTATCAGCCCCAGCATTTT.

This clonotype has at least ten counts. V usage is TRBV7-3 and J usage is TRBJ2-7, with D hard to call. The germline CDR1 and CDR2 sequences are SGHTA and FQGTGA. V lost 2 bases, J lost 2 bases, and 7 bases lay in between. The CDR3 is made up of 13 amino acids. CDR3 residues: CASSLERAYEQYF. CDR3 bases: TGTGCCAGCAGCTTAGAGAGAGCCTACGAGCAGTACTTC.

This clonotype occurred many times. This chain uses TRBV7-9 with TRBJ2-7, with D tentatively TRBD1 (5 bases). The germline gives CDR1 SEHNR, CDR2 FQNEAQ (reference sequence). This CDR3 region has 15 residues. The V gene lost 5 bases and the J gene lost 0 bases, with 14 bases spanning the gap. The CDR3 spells CASSHTGSLSYEQYF. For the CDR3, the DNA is TGTGCCAGCAGCCATACAGGATCCCTCTCCTACGAGCAGTACTTC.

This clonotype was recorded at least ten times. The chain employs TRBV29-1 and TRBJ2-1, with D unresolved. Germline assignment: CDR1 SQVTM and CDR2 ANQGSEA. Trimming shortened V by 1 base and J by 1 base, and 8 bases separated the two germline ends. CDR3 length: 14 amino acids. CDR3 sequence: CSVEGDGSYNEQFF. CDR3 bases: TGCAGCGTTGAAGGGGATGGATCCTACAATGAGCAGTTCTTC.

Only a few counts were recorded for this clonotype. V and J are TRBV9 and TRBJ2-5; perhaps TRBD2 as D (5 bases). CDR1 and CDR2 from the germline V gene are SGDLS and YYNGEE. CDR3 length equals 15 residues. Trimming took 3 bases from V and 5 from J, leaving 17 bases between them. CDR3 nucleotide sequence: TGTGCCAGCAGCGGCGGGTCGCTAGCAGTCGAGACCCAGTACTTC. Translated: CASSGGSLAVETQYF.